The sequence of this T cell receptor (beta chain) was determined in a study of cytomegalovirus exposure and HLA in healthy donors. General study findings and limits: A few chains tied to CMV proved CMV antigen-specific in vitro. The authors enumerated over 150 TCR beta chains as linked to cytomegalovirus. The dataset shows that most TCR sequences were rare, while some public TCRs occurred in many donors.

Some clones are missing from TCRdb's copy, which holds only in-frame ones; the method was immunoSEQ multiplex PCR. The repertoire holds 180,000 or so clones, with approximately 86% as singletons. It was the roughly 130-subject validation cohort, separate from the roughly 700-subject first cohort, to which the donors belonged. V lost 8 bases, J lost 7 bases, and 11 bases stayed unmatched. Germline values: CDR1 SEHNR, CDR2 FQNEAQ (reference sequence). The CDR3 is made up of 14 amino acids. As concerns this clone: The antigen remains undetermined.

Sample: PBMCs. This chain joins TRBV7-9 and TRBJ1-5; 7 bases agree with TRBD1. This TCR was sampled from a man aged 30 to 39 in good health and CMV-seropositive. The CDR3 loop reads CASGSGGPGQPQHF. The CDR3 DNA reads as TGTGCCAGCGGGTCAGGGGGGCCAGGGCAGCCCCAGCATTTT.